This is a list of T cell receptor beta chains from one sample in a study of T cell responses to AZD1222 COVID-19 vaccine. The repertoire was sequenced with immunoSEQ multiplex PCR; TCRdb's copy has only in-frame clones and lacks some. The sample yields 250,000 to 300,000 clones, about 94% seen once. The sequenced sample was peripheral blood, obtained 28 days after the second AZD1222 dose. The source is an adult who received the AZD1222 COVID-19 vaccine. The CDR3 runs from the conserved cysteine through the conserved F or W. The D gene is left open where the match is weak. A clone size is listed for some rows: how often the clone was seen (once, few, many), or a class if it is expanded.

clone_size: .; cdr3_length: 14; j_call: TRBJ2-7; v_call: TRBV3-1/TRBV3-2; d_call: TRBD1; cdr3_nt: TGTGCCAGCAGCCAAACGGACAGGGAACACGAGCAGTACTTC; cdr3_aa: CASSQTDREHEQYF
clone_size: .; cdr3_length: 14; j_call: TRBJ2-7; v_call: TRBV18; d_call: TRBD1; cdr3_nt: TGTGCCAGCTCACCAGGACAGGGCACCTACGAGCAGTACTTC; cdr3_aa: CASSPGQGTYEQYF
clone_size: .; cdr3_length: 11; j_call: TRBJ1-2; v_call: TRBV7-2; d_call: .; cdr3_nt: TGTGCCAGCAGCTTAGGGGGAGGCTACACCTTC; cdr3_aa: CASSLGGGYTF
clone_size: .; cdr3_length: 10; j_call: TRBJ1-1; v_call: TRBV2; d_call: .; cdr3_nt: TGTGCCAGCGGGGAGATTGAAGCTTTCTTT; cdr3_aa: CASGEIEAFF
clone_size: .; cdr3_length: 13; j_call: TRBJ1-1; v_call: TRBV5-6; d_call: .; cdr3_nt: TGTGCCAGCAGTCCCAGGAGGGGCACTGAAGCTTTCTTT; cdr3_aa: CASSPRRGTEAFF
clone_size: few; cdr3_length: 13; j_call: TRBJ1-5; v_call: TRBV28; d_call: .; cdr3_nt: TGTGCCAGCACCCCGGCGGGGGACCAGCCCCAGCATTTT; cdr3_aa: CASTPAGDQPQHF
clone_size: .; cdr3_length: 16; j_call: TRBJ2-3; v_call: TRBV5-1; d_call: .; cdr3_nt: TGCGCCAGCAGCGTCCCCAGGGGAGTGGGCACAGATACGCAGTATTTT; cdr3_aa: CASSVPRGVGTDTQYF
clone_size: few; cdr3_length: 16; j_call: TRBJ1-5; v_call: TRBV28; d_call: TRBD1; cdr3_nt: TGTGCCAGCAGTGGACAGGGAAAGGGCCCCAATCAGCCCCAGCATTTT; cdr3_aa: CASSGQGKGPNQPQHF
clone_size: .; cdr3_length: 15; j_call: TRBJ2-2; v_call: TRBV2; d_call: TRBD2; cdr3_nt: TGTGCCAGCAGCCGGGACTATGCGAACACCGGGGAGCTGTTTTTT; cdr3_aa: CASSRDYANTGELFF
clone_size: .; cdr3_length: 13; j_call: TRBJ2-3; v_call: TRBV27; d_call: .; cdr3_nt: TGTGCCAGCAGTTTTATCGGCACAGATACGCAGTATTTT; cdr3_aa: CASSFIGTDTQYF
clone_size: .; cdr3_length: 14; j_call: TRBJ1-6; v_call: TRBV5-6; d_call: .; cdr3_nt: TGTGCCAGCAACCGGGGGGGAGGTCATTCACCCCTCCACTTT; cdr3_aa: CASNRGGGHSPLHF
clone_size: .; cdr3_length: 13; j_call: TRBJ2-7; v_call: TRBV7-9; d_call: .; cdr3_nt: TGTGCCAGCTCTTCGGGGAACTACTACGAGCAGTACTTC; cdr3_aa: CASSSGNYYEQYF
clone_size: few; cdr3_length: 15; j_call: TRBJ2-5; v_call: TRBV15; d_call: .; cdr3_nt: TGTGCCACCAGCAGAGATGGGGGCGGGATCGAGACCCAGTACTTC; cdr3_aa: CATSRDGGGIETQYF
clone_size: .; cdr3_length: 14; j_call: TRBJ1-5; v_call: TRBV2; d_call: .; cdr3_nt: TGTGCCAGCAGCGGGGGGTATAGCAATCAGCCCCAGCATTTT; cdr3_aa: CASSGGYSNQPQHF
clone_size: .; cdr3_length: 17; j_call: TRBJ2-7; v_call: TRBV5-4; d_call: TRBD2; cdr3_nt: TGTGCCAGCAGCTTTGGACTAGCGGGGGGGGGCTCCTACGAGCAGTACTTC; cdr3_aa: CASSFGLAGGGSYEQYF